This T cell receptor beta chain was found in a study of read filtering for tumor transcriptome and immune sequencing. Study in general: Revised staging placed roughly 8 patients in R-ISS I, about 16 in II, six or seven in III. Per sample, TCR-region reads ranged about 4 to 11 million by IR-seq, roughly 85 to 1273 by RNA-seq.

With regard to this clonotype: The target antigen is unknown. This may be a read error: a much more frequent sequence differs by one nucleotide.

This library used roughly 400 ng RNA and molecular barcoded adaptors spanning alpha/delta and beta/gamma chains. From the reads, TCRdb called clonotypes with MiXCR, one entry per CDR3 protein. Altogether approximately 90,000 distinct CDR3 sequences are present, about 12% being singletons, with the ten largest covering about 15%. The germline gives CDR1 SQVTM, CDR2 ANQGSEA. CDR3 length equals 12 residues. Regarding the study as a whole: Approximately 82% of IR-seq clonotypes had one read, totaling around 4% of reads; RNA-seq: around 77% and 45%.

This TCR was recovered from a donor aged 40 or over with multiple myeloma. The sample was a population of CD138-negative cells sorted from bone marrow. The chain employs TRBV29-1 and TRBJ1-1, with TRBD1 as a possible D gene (5 bases). CDR3 protein: CSVNARGTEASF. The CDR3 DNA sequence: TGCAGCGTCAACGCGCGGGGCACTGAAGCTTCCTTT.